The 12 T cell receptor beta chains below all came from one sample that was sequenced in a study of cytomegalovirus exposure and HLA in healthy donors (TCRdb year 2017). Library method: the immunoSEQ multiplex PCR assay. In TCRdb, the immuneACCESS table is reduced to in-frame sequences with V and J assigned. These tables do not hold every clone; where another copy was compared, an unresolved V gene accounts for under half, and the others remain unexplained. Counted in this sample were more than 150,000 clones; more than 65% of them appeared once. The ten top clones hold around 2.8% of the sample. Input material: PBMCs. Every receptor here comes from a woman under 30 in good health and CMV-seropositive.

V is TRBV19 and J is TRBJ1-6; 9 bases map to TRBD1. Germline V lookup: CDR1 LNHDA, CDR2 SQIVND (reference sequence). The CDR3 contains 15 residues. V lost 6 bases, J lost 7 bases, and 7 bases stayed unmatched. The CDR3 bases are TGTGCCAGTAGGCAGAGGACAGGGGAAAATTCACCCCTCCACTTT. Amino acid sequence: CASRQRTGENSPLHF.

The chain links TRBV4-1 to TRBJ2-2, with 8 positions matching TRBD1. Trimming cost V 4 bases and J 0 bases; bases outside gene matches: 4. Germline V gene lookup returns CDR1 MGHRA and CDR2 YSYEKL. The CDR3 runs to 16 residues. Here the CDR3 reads CASSRGQDSNTGELFF. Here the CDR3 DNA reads TGCGCCAGCAGCCGGGGACAGGATTCGAACACCGGGGAGCTGTTTTTT.

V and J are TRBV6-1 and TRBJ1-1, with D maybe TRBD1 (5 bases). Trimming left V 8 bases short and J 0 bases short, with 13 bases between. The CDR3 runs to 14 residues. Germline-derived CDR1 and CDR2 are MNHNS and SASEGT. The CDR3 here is CASVDSYMNTEAFF. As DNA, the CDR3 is TGTGCCAGCGTAGACAGCTACATGAACACTGAAGCTTTCTTT.

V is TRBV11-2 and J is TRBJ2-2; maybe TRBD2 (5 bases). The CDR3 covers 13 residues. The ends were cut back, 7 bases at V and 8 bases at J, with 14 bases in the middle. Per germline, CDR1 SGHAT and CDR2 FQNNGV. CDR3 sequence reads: CASTSIRTGELFF. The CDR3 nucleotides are TGTGCCAGCACCTCCATCAGGACTGGGGAGCTGTTTTTT.

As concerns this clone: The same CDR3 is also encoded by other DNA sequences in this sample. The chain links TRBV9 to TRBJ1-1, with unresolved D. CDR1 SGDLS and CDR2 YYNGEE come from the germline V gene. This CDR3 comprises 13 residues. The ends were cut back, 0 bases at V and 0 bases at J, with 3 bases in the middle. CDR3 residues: CASSVDMNTEAFF. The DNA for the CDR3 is TGTGCCAGCAGCGTAGACATGAACACTGAAGCTTTCTTT.

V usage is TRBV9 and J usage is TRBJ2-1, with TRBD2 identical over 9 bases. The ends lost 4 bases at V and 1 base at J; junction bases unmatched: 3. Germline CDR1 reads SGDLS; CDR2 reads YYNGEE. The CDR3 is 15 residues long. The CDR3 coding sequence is TGTGCCAGCAGCTCGCGGGGGGGTTCCTACAATGAGCAGTTCTTC. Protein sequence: CASSSRGGSYNEQFF.

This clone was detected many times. Here the CDR3 DNA reads TGTGCCAGCTCATTAGAAGCTTTCTTT. Its translation: CASSLEAFF. The chain employs TRBV18 and TRBJ1-1; D unresolved. The CDR3 loop spans 9 amino acids. Trimming took 5 bases from V and 8 from J, leaving 3 bases between them. CDR1 is KGHSH and CDR2 is LQKENI in the germline V gene.

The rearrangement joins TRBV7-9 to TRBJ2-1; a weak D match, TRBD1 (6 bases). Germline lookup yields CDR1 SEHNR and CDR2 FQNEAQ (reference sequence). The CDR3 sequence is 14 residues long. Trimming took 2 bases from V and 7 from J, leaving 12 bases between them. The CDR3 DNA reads TGTGCCAGCAGCTTATCTGGGACACTTAATGAGCAGTTCTTC. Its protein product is CASSLSGTLNEQFF.

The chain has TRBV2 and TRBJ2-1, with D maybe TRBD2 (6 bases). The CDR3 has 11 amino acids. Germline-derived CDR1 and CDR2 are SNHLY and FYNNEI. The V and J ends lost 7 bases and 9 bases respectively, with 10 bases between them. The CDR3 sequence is CASTGGSEQFF. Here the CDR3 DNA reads TGTGCCAGCACTGGAGGGTCTGAGCAGTTCTTC.

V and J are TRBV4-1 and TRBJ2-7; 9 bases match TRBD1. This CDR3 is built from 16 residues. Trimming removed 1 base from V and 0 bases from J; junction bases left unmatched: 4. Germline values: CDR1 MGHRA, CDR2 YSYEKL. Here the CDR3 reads CASSQAGTGTSYEQYF. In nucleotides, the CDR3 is TGCGCCAGCAGCCAAGCTGGGACAGGGACCTCCTACGAGCAGTACTTC.

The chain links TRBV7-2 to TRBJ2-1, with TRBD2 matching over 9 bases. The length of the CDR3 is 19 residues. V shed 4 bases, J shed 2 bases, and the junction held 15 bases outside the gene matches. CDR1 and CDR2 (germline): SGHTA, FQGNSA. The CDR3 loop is CASSSAGLAGLKTYNEQFF. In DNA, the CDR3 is TGTGCCAGCAGCTCCGCCGGTCTAGCGGGACTAAAGACCTACAATGAGCAGTTCTTC.

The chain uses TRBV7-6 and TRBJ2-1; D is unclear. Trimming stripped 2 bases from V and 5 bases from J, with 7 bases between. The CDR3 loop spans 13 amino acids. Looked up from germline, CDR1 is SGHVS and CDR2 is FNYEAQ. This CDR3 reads CASSLSLNNEQFF. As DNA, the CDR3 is TGTGCCAGCAGCTTATCACTAAACAATGAGCAGTTCTTC.